This TCR beta chain appears in the sequencing data of a study of cytomegalovirus exposure and HLA in healthy donors. The PCR used 60 Vbeta and 13 Jbeta primers. The assay was immunoSEQ multiplex PCR, and TCRdb's table has in-frame clones only and misses some. The sample lists about 140,000 clones, roughly 76% occurring once. Deletions cut 6 bases from V and 2 bases from J, with 18 bases between. This CDR3 region has 16 residues. Germline CDR1 is LNHDA and CDR2 is SQIVND (reference sequence). Notes on this clone: Antigen specificity is unknown.

The study, taken as a whole, reports: Immune exposure data for these donors was limited to CMV serostatus. The authors later linked a missense DCLRE1C variant to TCR beta V- and J-gene trimming. Segments of the TCR beta V type were, in most cases, productive about 90% or about 30% of the time in an earlier analysis.

Sequenced sample: PBMCs. The origin of this receptor is a man younger than 35 in good health and CMV-seronegative. The chain uses TRBV19 and TRBJ2-3, with D uncertain. The CDR3 protein is CASREPTSRITDTQYF. CDR3 bases: TGTGCCAGTAGAGAACCTACCTCCCGTATCACAGATACGCAGTATTTT.